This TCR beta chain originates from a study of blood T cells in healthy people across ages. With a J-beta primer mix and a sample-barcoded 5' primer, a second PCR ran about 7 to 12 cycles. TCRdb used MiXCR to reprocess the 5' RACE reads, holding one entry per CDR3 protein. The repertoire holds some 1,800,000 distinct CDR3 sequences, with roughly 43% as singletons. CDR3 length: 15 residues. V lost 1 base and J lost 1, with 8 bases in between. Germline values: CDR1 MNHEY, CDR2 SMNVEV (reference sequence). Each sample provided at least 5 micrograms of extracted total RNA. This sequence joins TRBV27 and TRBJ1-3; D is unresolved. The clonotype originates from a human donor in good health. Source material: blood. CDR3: CASSLYGESGNTIYF. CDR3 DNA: TGTGCCAGCAGTTTATACGGAGAATCTGGAAACACCATATATTTT.